A single T cell receptor beta chain is shown here with its context. Its specificity is not known. This sample was included in a study of blood T cells in healthy people across ages. General study points: CMV infection status of these donors was not known.

Every donor gave 8.5 to 10 milliliters of peripheral blood. The study isolated at least 7 million PBMCs from each sample. This CDR3 comprises 18 residues. Trimming removed 4 bases from V and 1 base from J; junction bases left unmatched: 17. The germline gives CDR1 SGHKS, CDR2 YYEKEE (reference sequence). Combining a sample-barcoded 5' primer with a J-beta primer mix, a second PCR ran for about 7 to 12 cycles. One entry per CDR3 protein, called by TCRdb with MiXCR from the 5' RACE reads. This sample yields more than 1,400,000 distinct CDR3 sequences, of which 35% to 45% are seen a single time; 7% to 9.5% belongs to the top ten.

The chain employs TRBV5-5 and TRBJ2-7; 7 bases agree with TRBD1. Sequenced material: blood. The sequence derives from a woman in her late teens or twenties in good health. This CDR3 reads CASSPTRDRSSISYEQYF. The CDR3, as DNA: TGTGCCAGCAGCCCCACCCGGGACAGAAGCTCCATTTCCTACGAGCAGTACTTC.